Listed below are T cell receptor beta chains from one sample, sequenced in a study of blood T cells in healthy people across ages. MiXCR, applied by TCRdb to the 5' RACE reads, yields one record per CDR3 protein. Among more than 1,400,000 distinct CDR3 sequences listed, about 40% were seen once. Sample: blood. These receptors all come from a woman younger than 35 in good health. Each CDR3 is given with its conserved first and last residue. D genes are given only for firm matches. A clone size is listed for some rows: how often the clone was seen (once, few, many), or a class if it is expanded.

d_call	clone_size	v_call	j_call	cdr3_aa	cdr3_nt
NA	few	TRBV29-1	TRBJ1-2	CSVFSGPPNYGYTF	TGCAGCGTTTTTTCAGGGCCCCCTAACTATGGCTACACCTTC
NA	few	TRBV27	TRBJ2-4	CASSRGPLGVGKNIQYF	TGTGCCAGCAGTAGGGGACCATTAGGGGTAGGCAAAAACATTCAGTACTTC
NA	few	TRBV6-5	TRBJ2-7	CASSSYAGELYEQYF	TGTGCCAGCAGTTCATACGCGGGTGAATTATACGAGCAGTACTTC
TRBD2	NA	TRBV6-5	TRBJ2-3	CASSVRLAGGPNTQYF	TGTGCCAGCAGTGTCCGACTAGCGGGAGGGCCGAATACGCAGTATTTT
TRBD2	NA	TRBV4-2	TRBJ2-5	CASSDGTSGGGGETQYF	TGTGCCAGCAGCGACGGGACTAGCGGGGGAGGAGGTGAGACCCAGTACTTC
NA	NA	TRBV5-1	TRBJ2-2	CASSLVGQPNTGELFF	TGCGCCAGCAGCTTGGTTGGCCAACCGAACACCGGGGAGCTGTTTTTT
NA	NA	TRBV20-1	TRBJ1-5	CSATHSSNQPQHF	TGCAGTGCTACCCACTCTAGCAATCAGCCCCAGCATTTT
TRBD1	NA	TRBV6-6	TRBJ1-2	CASRGGQGTYGYTF	TGTGCCAGCAGAGGGGGACAGGGGACTTATGGCTACACCTTC
TRBD2	NA	TRBV14	TRBJ2-1	CASSQDLVTSGRRQFF	TGTGCCAGCAGCCAAGATCTTGTGACTAGCGGTAGGCGGCAGTTCTTC
TRBD1	NA	TRBV3-1	TRBJ1-1	CASSQGQKRTEAFF	TGTGCCAGCAGCCAGGGACAGAAACGCACTGAAGCTTTCTTT
NA	NA	TRBV20-1	TRBJ1-2	CSARVRVIKTGDYGYTF	TGCAGTGCTAGAGTCCGGGTAATTAAGACCGGAGACTATGGCTACACCTTC
TRBD2	NA	TRBV29-1	TRBJ2-1	CSVPGDSGMSYNEQFF	TGCAGCGTCCCCGGGGATAGCGGGATGTCCTACAATGAGCAGTTCTTC
TRBD2	NA	TRBV15	TRBJ2-1	CATSREWPSGYNEQFF	TGTGCCACCAGCAGAGAATGGCCTAGCGGGTACAATGAGCAGTTCTTC
NA	NA	TRBV4-1	TRBJ2-3	CASSQDLALGQADTQYF	TGCGCCAGCAGCCAAGATCTTGCGTTAGGGCAGGCAGATACGCAGTATTTT
NA	few	TRBV11-2	TRBJ2-3	CASASTVGSGDTQYF	TGTGCCAGCGCCTCTACCGTCGGGAGTGGGGATACGCAGTATTTT
TRBD2	NA	TRBV29-1	TRBJ2-7	CSVEALAGESYNEQYF	TGCAGCGTTGAGGCCCTAGCGGGAGAATCCTACAATGAGCAGTACTTC
NA	NA	TRBV6-1	TRBJ2-3	CASSEGSNPGDTQYF	TGTGCCAGCAGTGAAGGGTCGAACCCGGGGGATACGCAGTATTTT
NA	few	TRBV6-1	TRBJ2-5	CASSEAYYDQETQYF	TGTGCCAGCAGTGAAGCCTACTATGATCAAGAGACCCAGTACTTC
TRBD2	NA	TRBV4-2	TRBJ2-5	CASSQATSGGETQYF	TGTGCCAGCAGCCAAGCGACTAGCGGGGGTGAGACCCAGTACTTC
NA	NA	TRBV2	TRBJ1-5	CASEGGQQPQHF	TGTGCCAGCGAGGGAGGACAACAGCCCCAGCATTTT
TRBD2	NA	TRBV7-2	TRBJ2-3	CASSERLAGVSTDTQYF	TGTGCCAGCAGCGAACGACTAGCGGGGGTGAGCACAGATACGCAGTATTTT
TRBD1	NA	TRBV28	TRBJ1-2	CASSSPTGAHGYTF	TGTGCCAGCAGTTCACCTACAGGGGCGCATGGCTACACCTTC
NA	few	TRBV9	TRBJ2-7	CASSVGSGTYNEQYF	TGTGCCAGCAGCGTAGGCTCAGGGACCTACAATGAGCAGTACTTC
NA	few	TRBV6-5	TRBJ2-7	CASSSSSNEQYF	TGTGCCAGCAGTTCCTCATCCAACGAGCAGTACTTC
NA	few	TRBV7-9	TRBJ2-1	CASSPPGYLNEQFF	TGTGCCAGCAGCCCTCCCGGGTACCTCAATGAGCAGTTCTTC
NA	NA	TRBV29-1	TRBJ1-1	CGVSGGRNTEAFF	TGCGGCGTTTCGGGGGGAAGGAACACTGAAGCTTTCTTT
NA	many	TRBV29-1	TRBJ1-2	CSVEGFVGGYTF	TGCAGCGTTGAAGGGTTTGTGGGCGGCTACACCTTC
NA	NA	TRBV4-1	TRBJ2-1	CASSPEPTGGDEQFF	TGCGCCAGCAGCCCCGAGCCGACCGGCGGCGATGAGCAGTTCTTC
TRBD2	few	TRBV29-1	TRBJ2-1	CSVVTSGIYNEQFF	TGCAGCGTGGTGACTAGCGGTATCTACAATGAGCAGTTCTTC
TRBD2	NA	TRBV11-2	TRBJ2-5	CASSLDHRLAGDRETQYF	TGTGCCAGCAGCTTAGATCACAGACTAGCGGGAGACCGGGAGACCCAGTACTTC
NA	few	TRBV7-2	TRBJ1-1	CASSFRVGVIMNTEAFF	TGTGCCAGCAGCTTCAGGGTTGGAGTGATCATGAACACTGAAGCTTTCTTT
NA	few	TRBV28	TRBJ1-4	CASSLETEATTNEKLFF	TGTGCCAGCAGTTTAGAGACAGAGGCCACAACTAATGAAAAACTGTTTTTT
NA	NA	TRBV6-1	TRBJ1-4	CASSERPATSEKLFF	TGTGCCAGCAGTGAAAGGCCCGCAACTAGTGAAAAACTGTTTTTT
TRBD1	NA	TRBV6-2/TRBV6-3	TRBJ1-5	CASSGTELNQPQHF	TGTGCCAGCAGCGGGACAGAACTCAATCAGCCCCAGCATTTT
NA	NA	TRBV9	TRBJ1-6	CASSVEGPPNSPLHF	TGTGCCAGCAGCGTAGAGGGGCCACCCAATTCACCCCTCCACTTT
TRBD2	NA	TRBV10-3	TRBJ2-1	CAISEPTSGGTNEQFF	TGTGCCATCAGTGAGCCGACTAGCGGGGGGACCAATGAGCAGTTCTTC
NA	few	TRBV15	TRBJ2-3	CATSTSGSRITDTQYF	TGTGCCACCAGCACTTCAGGGTCGCGGATCACAGATACGCAGTATTTT
NA	NA	TRBV7-2	TRBJ2-5	CASSLMAPTREQYF	TGTGCCAGCAGCTTAATGGCCCCAACTAGAGAGCAGTACTTC
NA	NA	TRBV20-1	TRBJ1-1	CSARTGTEAFF	TGCAGTGCTAGAACCGGGACCGAAGCTTTCTTT
NA	NA	TRBV4-2	TRBJ1-1	CASSQAQGGNTEAFF	TGTGCCAGCAGCCAAGCACAGGGAGGGAACACTGAAGCTTTCTTT
TRBD1	few	TRBV12-3/TRBV12-4	TRBJ1-1	CASSSLPGTGTEAFF	TGTGCCAGCAGTTCCTTACCCGGGACAGGGACTGAAGCTTTCTTT
TRBD2	NA	TRBV20-1	TRBJ2-7	CSARDRRAGGTYEQYF	TGCAGTGCTAGAGATCGGAGAGCGGGAGGGACCTACGAGCAGTACTTC
TRBD1	NA	TRBV4-2	TRBJ1-2	CASSQDRGPSSGYTF	TGTGCCAGCAGCCAAGACAGGGGGCCCTCTTCTGGCTACACCTTC
NA	NA	TRBV5-1	TRBJ2-3	CASSLAGTVNTDTQYF	TGCGCCAGCAGCTTGGCGGGGACGGTGAACACAGATACGCAGTATTTT
NA	NA	TRBV12-3/TRBV12-4	TRBJ2-6	CASSFRRPSSGANVLTF	TGTGCCAGCAGCTTCCGGCGTCCAAGCTCTGGGGCCAACGTCCTGACTTTC
NA	NA	TRBV3-1	TRBJ1-6	CASSQDQRFGSPLHF	TGTGCCAGCAGCCAAGATCAGCGGTTTGGCTCACCCCTCCACTTT
NA	NA	TRBV18	TRBJ2-1	CASSTSLDNEQFF	TGTGCCAGCTCAACCAGTCTCGACAATGAGCAGTTCTTC
NA	few	TRBV6-1	TRBJ1-4	CASGPAGGTNEKLFF	TGTGCCAGCGGTCCCGCCGGGGGGACTAATGAAAAACTGTTTTTT